This TCR beta chain was sequenced during a study of PD-L1 blockade in urothelial cancer. This clone showed up just a few times. Here immunoSEQ multiplex PCR was the method, and the copy in TCRdb shows in-frame clones only, minus some. Among approximately 110,000 clones listed, approximately 85% were seen once. V gave up 5 bases and J gave up 6 bases; unmatched junction bases: 11. The CDR3 contains 16 residues. CDR1 is LNHDA and CDR2 is SQIVND in the germline V gene (reference sequence). The sample consisted of PBMCs, taken around atezolizumab (anti-PD-L1) treatment. This clonotype was obtained from a man in his forties or fifties with urothelial cancer. V usage is TRBV19 and J usage is TRBJ2-1, with 9 bases lining up with TRBD2. The CDR3 coding sequence is TGTGCCAGTAGTCCCCTAGCGGGATGGAGGGGCAATGAGCAGTTCTTC. Protein product: CASSPLAGWRGNEQFF.